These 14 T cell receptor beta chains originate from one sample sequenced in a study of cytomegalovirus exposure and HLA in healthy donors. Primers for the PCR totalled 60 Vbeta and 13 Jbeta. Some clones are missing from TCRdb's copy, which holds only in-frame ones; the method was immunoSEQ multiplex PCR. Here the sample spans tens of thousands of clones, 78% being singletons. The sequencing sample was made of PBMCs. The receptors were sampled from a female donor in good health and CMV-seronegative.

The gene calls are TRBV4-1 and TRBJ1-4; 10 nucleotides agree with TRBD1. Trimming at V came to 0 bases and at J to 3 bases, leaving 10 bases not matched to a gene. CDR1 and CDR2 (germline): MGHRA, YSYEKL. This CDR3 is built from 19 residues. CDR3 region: CASSQDQGTGVGPNEKLFF. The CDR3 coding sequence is TGCGCCAGCAGCCAAGATCAAGGGACAGGGGTGGGTCCTAATGAAAAACTGTTTTTT.

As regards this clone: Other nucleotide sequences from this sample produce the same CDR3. CDR3 bases: TGTGCCAGCTCACTGGGACAGACGAACACTGAAGCTTTCTTT. Amino acids: CASSLGQTNTEAFF. This rearrangement joins TRBV18 to TRBJ1-1; 7 bases match TRBD1. With 4 bases clipped from V and 1 base from J, the junction kept 3 bases outside the gene matches. Per germline, CDR1 KGHSH and CDR2 LQKENI. This CDR3 is 14 amino acids long.

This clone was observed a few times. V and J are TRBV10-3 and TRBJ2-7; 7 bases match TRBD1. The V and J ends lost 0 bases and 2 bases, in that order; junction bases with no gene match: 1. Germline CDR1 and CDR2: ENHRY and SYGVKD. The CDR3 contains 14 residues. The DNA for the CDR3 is TGTGCCATCAGTGAGTCGACAGGGACCTACGAGCAGTACTTC. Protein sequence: CAISESTGTYEQYF.

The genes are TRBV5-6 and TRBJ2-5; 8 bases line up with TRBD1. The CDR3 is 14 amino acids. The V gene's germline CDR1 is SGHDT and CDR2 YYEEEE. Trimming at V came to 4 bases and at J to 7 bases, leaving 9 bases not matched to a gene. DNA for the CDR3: TGTGCCAGCAGCGCCGGACAGGGCCGGGGGACCCAGTACTTC. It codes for CASSAGQGRGTQYF.

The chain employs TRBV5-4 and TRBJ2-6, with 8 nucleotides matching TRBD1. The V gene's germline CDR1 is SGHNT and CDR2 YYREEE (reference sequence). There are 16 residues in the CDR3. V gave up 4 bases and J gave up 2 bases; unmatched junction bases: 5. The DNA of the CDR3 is TGTGCCAGCAGCCAAGCAGGGGGCGCTGGGGCCAACGTCCTGACTTTC. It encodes CASSQAGGAGANVLTF.

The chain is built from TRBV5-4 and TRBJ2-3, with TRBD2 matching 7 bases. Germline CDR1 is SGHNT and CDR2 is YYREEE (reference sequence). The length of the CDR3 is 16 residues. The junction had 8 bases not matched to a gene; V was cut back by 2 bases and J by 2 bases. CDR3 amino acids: CASSFGRGVPTDTQYF. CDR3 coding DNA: TGTGCCAGCAGCTTTGGACGGGGGGTTCCCACAGATACGCAGTATTTT.

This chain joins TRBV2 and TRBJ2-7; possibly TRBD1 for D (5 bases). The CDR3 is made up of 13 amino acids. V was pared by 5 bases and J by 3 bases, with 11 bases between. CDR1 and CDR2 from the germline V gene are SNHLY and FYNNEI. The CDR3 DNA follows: TGTGCCAGCAGTACACAGGTTTACTACGAGCAGTACTTC. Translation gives CASSTQVYYEQYF.

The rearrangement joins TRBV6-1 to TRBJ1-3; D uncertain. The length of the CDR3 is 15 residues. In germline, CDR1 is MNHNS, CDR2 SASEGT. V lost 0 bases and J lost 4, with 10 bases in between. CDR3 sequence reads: CASSEAIDGGNTIYF. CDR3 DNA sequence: TGTGCCAGCAGTGAAGCGATTGACGGGGGAAACACCATATATTTT.

CDR3 in amino acids: CASSVSGSGANVLTF. Here the CDR3 DNA reads TGTGCCAGCAGCGTAAGCGGTTCTGGGGCCAACGTCCTGACTTTC. The chain joins TRBV7-3 to TRBJ2-6; the D gene is possibly TRBD2 (5 bases). The germline gives CDR1 SGHTA, CDR2 FQGTGA. The CDR3 runs 15 residues. V was clipped by 5 bases and J by 1 base, with 9 bases between them.

This chain's CDR3 is CASSLVSGVANEQFF. CDR3 DNA: TGCGCCAGCAGCTTGGTAAGCGGGGTTGCGAATGAGCAGTTCTTC. The chain employs TRBV5-1 and TRBJ2-1; 7 bases fit TRBD2. This CDR3 is built from 15 residues. With V trimmed by 0 bases and J by 7 bases, 7 bases remained unmatched. The germline gives CDR1 SGHRS, CDR2 YFSETQ.

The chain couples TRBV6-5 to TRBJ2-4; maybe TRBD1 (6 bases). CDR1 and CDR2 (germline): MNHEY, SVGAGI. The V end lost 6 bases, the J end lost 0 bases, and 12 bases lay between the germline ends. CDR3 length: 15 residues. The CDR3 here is CASRSDSVAKNIQYF. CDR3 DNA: TGTGCCAGCAGGTCGGACAGCGTAGCCAAAAACATTCAGTACTTC.

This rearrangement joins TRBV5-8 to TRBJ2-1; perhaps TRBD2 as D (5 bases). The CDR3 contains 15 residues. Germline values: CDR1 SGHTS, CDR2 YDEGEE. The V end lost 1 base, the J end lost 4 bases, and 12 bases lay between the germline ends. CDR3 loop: CASSLYATTYNEQFF. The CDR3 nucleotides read TGTGCCAGCAGCTTGTACGCGACTACATACAATGAGCAGTTCTTC.

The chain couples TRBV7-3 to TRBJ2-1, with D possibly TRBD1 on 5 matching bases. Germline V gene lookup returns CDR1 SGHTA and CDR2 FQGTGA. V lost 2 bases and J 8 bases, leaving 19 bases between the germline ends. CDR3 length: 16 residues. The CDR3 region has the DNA TGTGCCAGCAGCTTAGTTAGGGGCCAAAGGGGCCATGAGCAGTTCTTC. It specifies CASSLVRGQRGHEQFF.

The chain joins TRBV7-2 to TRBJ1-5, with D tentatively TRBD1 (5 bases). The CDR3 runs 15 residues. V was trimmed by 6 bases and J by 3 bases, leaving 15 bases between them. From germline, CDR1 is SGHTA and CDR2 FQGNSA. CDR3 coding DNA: TGTGCCAGCAGTCCAGACAGTTCGCCCAATCAGCCCCAGCATTTT. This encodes CASSPDSSPNQPQHF.